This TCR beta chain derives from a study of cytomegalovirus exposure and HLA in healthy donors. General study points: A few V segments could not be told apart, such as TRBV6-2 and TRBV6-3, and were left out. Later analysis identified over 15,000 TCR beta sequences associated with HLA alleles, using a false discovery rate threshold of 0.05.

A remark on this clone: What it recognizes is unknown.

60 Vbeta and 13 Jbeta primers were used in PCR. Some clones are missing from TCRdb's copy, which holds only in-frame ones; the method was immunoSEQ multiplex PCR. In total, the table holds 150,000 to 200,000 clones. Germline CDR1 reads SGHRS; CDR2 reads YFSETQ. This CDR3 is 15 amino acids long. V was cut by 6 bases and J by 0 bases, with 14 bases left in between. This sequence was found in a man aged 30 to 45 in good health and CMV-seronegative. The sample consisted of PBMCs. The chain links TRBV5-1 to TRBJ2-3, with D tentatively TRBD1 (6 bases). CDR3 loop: CASKREGQSTDTQYF. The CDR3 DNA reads TGCGCCAGCAAAAGAGAAGGACAGAGCACAGATACGCAGTATTTT.